This T cell receptor beta chain is drawn from a study of cytomegalovirus exposure and HLA in healthy donors. CDR1 and CDR2 from the germline V gene are MDHEN and SYDVKM. The V segment lost 1 base and the J segment 10 bases; nucleotides outside the gene matches: 6. This CDR3 spans 15 amino acids. General observations from the study: V- and J-gene trimming of TCR beta was linked (in a later analysis) to a missense DCLRE1C variant.

A remark on this clone: Its specificity is unknown.

The PCR contained 60 Vbeta and 13 Jbeta primers. This table comes from immunoSEQ multiplex PCR, and its TCRdb copy is limited to in-frame clones, with some not included. The sample includes over 95,000 clones, about 64% seen only once; the top ten take about 8.6%. The sequenced material came from PBMCs. The gene calls are TRBV28 and TRBJ1-6; 8 nucleotides match TRBD1. This receptor was obtained from a man younger than 35 in good health and CMV-seropositive. The CDR3 reads CASSLSGRGQSPLHF. CDR3 bases: TGTGCCAGCAGTTTATCTGGCAGGGGGCAATCACCCCTCCACTTT.